These 19 T cell receptor beta chains came from one sample sequenced in a study of blood T cell repertoires in COVID-19. Clones were read by immunoSEQ multiplex PCR, and TCRdb kept only the in-frame ones, dropping some. The repertoire holds 35,000 to 40,000 clones, around nine tenths seen once, with roughly 4.3% in the top ten. The sequencing sample was made of peripheral blood. These receptors were collected from a man between 60 and 70 years old with COVID-19, enrolled during active disease.

This chain joins TRBV19 and TRBJ2-1; a weak D match, TRBD1 (7 bases). V lost 3 bases to trimming and J lost 0 bases, with 9 bases between them. The germline V gene encodes CDR1 LNHDA and CDR2 SQIVND (reference sequence). This CDR3 is built from 15 residues. The DNA for the CDR3 is TGTGCCAGTAGTATCAGGGGGGCCTCCTACAATGAGCAGTTCTTC. Translated: CASSIRGASYNEQFF.

V and J are TRBV6-5 and TRBJ1-6; D remains ambiguous. The germline V gene encodes CDR1 MNHEY and CDR2 SVGAGI. Trimming took 4 bases from V and 7 from J, leaving 11 bases between them. This CDR3 comprises 14 residues. The CDR3 loop is CASSWEQANSPLHF. In nucleotides, the CDR3 is TGTGCCAGCAGTTGGGAGCAGGCCAATTCACCCCTCCACTTT.

The chain combines TRBV19 with TRBJ1-6, with D hard to call. This CDR3 region has 14 residues. V shed 0 bases and J shed 12 bases, with 12 bases lying between them. CDR1 and CDR2 (germline): LNHDA, SQIVND (reference sequence). This chain's CDR3 is CASSIDQTPGPLHF. As DNA, the CDR3 is TGTGCCAGTAGTATAGATCAGACGCCGGGACCCCTCCACTTT.

The rearrangement links TRBV24-1 to TRBJ1-2; 7 positions match TRBD1. CDR1 is KGHDR and CDR2 is SFDVKD in the germline V gene. The CDR3 consists of 14 residues. Trimming took 3 bases from V and 4 from J; bases not matched to a gene: 4. CDR3 sequence: CATSDTYRGYGYTF. CDR3 DNA sequence: TGTGCCACCAGTGATACGTACAGGGGCTATGGCTACACCTTC.

The CDR3 loop is CASSENSNYGYTF. The CDR3 nucleotides read TGCGCCAGCAGTGAAAACAGTAACTATGGCTACACCTTC. This chain joins TRBV10-1 and TRBJ1-2; no reliable D call. The V end lost 3 bases, the J end lost 1 base, and 6 bases lay between the germline ends. CDR3 size: 13 residues. Germline values: CDR1 WNHNN, CDR2 SYGVQD (reference sequence).

This CDR3 reads CASSSGQENTEAFF. The CDR3 region has the DNA TGTGCCAGCAGCTCGGGACAGGAGAACACTGAAGCTTTCTTT. The chain employs TRBV7-9 and TRBJ1-1, with 8 bases lining up with TRBD1. The junction had 2 bases not matched to a gene; V was cut back by 4 bases and J by 1 base. The CDR3 is 14 amino acids. Germline loops: CDR1 SEHNR, CDR2 FQNEAQ (reference sequence).

The CDR3 loop reads CASSAGGAGPKNIQYF. The CDR3 DNA reads as TGTGCCAGCAGCGCAGGCGGGGCAGGCCCCAAAAACATTCAGTACTTC. The rearrangement links TRBV11-3 to TRBJ2-4; a possible D gene is TRBD2 (6 bases). Looked up from germline, CDR1 is SGHNT and CDR2 is YENEEA. Trimming shortened V by 5 bases and J by 2 bases, and 16 bases separated the two germline ends. This CDR3 is built from 16 residues.

This chain joins TRBV30 and TRBJ2-5, with TRBD2 matching 8 bases. Germline-derived CDR1 and CDR2 are GTSNPN and SVGIG (reference sequence). The CDR3 is 13 residues long. J was trimmed by 4 bases and V by 8 bases; bases with no gene match: 9. CDR3 protein: CARGGARGETQYF. For the CDR3, the DNA is TGTGCCCGGGGGGGGGCGCGAGGAGAGACCCAGTACTTC.

The rearrangement uses TRBV12-3 or TRBV12-4 and TRBJ1-3, with a weak D call TRBD1 (5 bases). The CDR3 consists of 13 residues. V lost 6 bases to trimming and J lost 5 bases, with 11 bases between them. The CDR3 nucleotides read TGTGCCAGCAGCCTAATGGGGCGAAACACCATATATTTT. It yields the protein CASSLMGRNTIYF.

This chain joins TRBV27 and TRBJ2-1; 9 nucleotides align to TRBD2. The germline V gene encodes CDR1 MNHEY and CDR2 SMNVEV (reference sequence). J lost 8 bases, V lost 6 bases, and 2 bases had no gene match. The CDR3 is 12 amino acids. As DNA, the CDR3 is TGTGCCAGCAGCCAGCGGGAGGATGAGCAGTTCTTC. This translates into CASSQREDEQFF.

The CDR3 DNA sequence: TGTGCCAGCAGTATCGAAGAGACCCAGTACTTC. Translating it yields CASSIEETQYF. The gene calls are TRBV12-3 or TRBV12-4 and TRBJ2-5, with D hard to call. The V gene lost 5 bases and the J gene lost 3 bases, with 4 bases spanning the gap. This CDR3 has 11 amino acids.

The V gene is TRBV3-1 (or the pseudogene TRBV3-2), the J gene TRBJ2-3; D is possibly TRBD1 (5 bases). The CDR3 runs 15 residues. Germline CDR1 LGHDT, CDR2 YNNKEL (reference sequence). V was shortened by 4 bases and J by 7 bases, with 18 bases between the two germline ends. CDR3 sequence (DNA): TGTGCCAGCAGCCTATTGAGCCAGCAGGGTCATACGCAGTATTTT. It translates to CASSLLSQQGHTQYF.

The chain links TRBV30 to TRBJ1-5; D gene unclear. Germline loops: CDR1 GTSNPN, CDR2 SVGIG (reference sequence). Trimming cost V 5 bases and J 9 bases, with 8 bases left between them. The CDR3 consists of 10 residues. The CDR3 protein is CAWVLRPQHF. The CDR3 DNA sequence: TGTGCCTGGGTTCTGCGGCCCCAGCATTTT.

V usage is TRBV6-6 and J usage is TRBJ1-5, with D possibly TRBD1 on 5 matching bases. The CDR3 runs to 16 residues. CDR1 is MNHNY, CDR2 SVGAGI, per germline (reference sequence). With 7 bases removed from V and 4 bases from J, the gap between germline ends came to 20 bases. This CDR3 reads CASTPPGGVGNQPQHF. In DNA form, the CDR3 reads TGTGCCAGCACCCCTCCGGGGGGGGTGGGGAATCAGCCCCAGCATTTT.

J is TRBJ1-5 and V is TRBV6-5, with D hard to call. The CDR3 sequence is 15 residues long. From germline, CDR1 is MNHEY and CDR2 SVGAGI. The ends were cut back, 0 bases at V and 1 base at J, with 7 bases in the middle. CDR3 DNA sequence: TGTGCCAGCAGTTACTCGGGCCGAAGCAATCAGCCCCAGCATTTT. Translating it yields CASSYSGRSNQPQHF.

V is TRBV28 and J is TRBJ1-5; the match to TRBD1 covers 7 bases. Germline CDR1 reads MDHEN; CDR2 reads SYDVKM. V lost 3 bases and J lost 3; bases outside the gene matches: 5. The CDR3 is made up of 15 amino acids. In DNA, the CDR3 is TGTGCCAGCAGTTTTTTTACAGGGGTCAATCAGCCCCAGCATTTT. This encodes CASSFFTGVNQPQHF.

This clone was seen more than once but under ten times. The chain couples TRBV7-2 to TRBJ2-3; the D gene is possibly TRBD1 (6 bases). Germline CDR1 reads SGHTA; CDR2 reads FQGNSA. This CDR3 has 13 residues. The V end lost 5 bases, the J end lost 6 bases, and 12 bases lay between the germline ends. The CDR3 loop reads CASSLDRIDTQYF. The CDR3 DNA reads TGTGCCAGCAGCCTCGACAGGATCGATACGCAGTATTTT.

This chain connects TRBV28 to TRBJ1-1; D remains ambiguous. The germline V and J ends were trimmed by 4 bases and 11 bases, with 17 bases remaining between them. Looked up from germline, CDR1 is MDHEN and CDR2 is SYDVKM. This CDR3 has 13 amino acids. The CDR3 protein is CASSSITLAVAFF. Written as DNA, the CDR3 is TGTGCCAGCAGTTCCATAACCTTAGCGGTGGCTTTCTTT.

The J gene is TRBJ2-3, the V gene TRBV6-5; D may be TRBD2 (5 bases). The germline V gene has CDR1 MNHEY and CDR2 SVGAGI. CDR3 length equals 14 residues. With 2 bases removed from V and 6 bases from J, the gap between germline ends came to 12 bases. CDR3 sequence (DNA): TGTGCCAGCAGTTACACCCCCGCGGGCGATACGCAGTATTTT. This encodes CASSYTPAGDTQYF.